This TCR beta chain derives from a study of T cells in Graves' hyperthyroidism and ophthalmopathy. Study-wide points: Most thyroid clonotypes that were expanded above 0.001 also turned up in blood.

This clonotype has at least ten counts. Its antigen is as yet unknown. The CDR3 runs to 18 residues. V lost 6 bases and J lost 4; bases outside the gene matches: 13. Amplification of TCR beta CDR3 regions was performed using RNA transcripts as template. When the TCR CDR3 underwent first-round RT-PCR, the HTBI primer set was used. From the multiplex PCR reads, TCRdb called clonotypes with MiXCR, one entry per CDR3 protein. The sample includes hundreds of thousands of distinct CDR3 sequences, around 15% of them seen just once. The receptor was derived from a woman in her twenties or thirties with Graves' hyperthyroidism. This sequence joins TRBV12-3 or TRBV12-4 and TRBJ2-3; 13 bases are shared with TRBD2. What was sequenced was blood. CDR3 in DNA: TGTGCCAGCAGCACCCCCGCCGGACTAGCGGGAGAGCCAGATACGCAGTATTTT. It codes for CASSTPAGLAGEPDTQYF.